Following are 20 T cell receptor beta chains from one sample sequenced in a study of blood T cell repertoires in COVID-19. The method was immunoSEQ multiplex PCR; TCRdb's version includes in-frame clones alone and lacks a portion of them. The sample has a few hundred thousand clones; about 82% are singletons. The sequenced sample was peripheral blood. Receptor source: a human donor in a cohort sampled during active COVID-19.

The chain links TRBV7-8 to TRBJ1-5; 7 positions agree with TRBD1. The trim removed 3 bases at V and 4 bases at J, leaving 0 bases unmatched. The germline gives CDR1 SGHVS, CDR2 FQNEAQ. The length of the CDR3 is 13 residues. Here the CDR3 reads CASSLDRNQPQHF. CDR3 coding DNA: TGTGCCAGCAGCTTGGACAGGAATCAGCCCCAGCATTTT. The whole variable domain, remainder taken from reference TRBV7-8 and TRBJ1-5, is GAGVSQSPRYKVAKRGQDVALRCDPISGHVSLFWYQQALGQGPEFLTYFQNEAQLDKSGLPSDRFFAERPEGSVSTLKIQRTQQEDSAVYLCASSLDRNQPQHFGDGTRLSIL.

This clone has only one observation. The chain couples TRBV15 to TRBJ1-2, with 9 bases that match TRBD1. The CDR3 runs to 15 residues. V shed 3 bases, J shed 3 bases, and the junction held 5 bases outside the gene matches. The germline CDR1 and CDR2 sequences are LNHNV and YYDKDF (reference sequence). The CDR3 protein is CATSRRQGEDYGYTF. CDR3 bases: TGTGCCACCAGCAGGAGACAGGGGGAAGACTATGGCTACACCTTC.

This clone appeared many times. The rearrangement uses TRBV30 and TRBJ2-7, with D possibly TRBD1 on 5 matching bases. From germline, CDR1 is GTSNPN and CDR2 SVGIG (reference sequence). CDR3 length: 14 residues. V lost 1 base and J lost 1, with 11 bases in between. The CDR3 loop is CAWSGDSYSYEQYF. The DNA for the CDR3 is TGTGCCTGGAGTGGAGACAGCTATTCCTACGAGCAGTACTTC.

The chain carries TRBV23-1 and TRBJ1-2; D gene ambiguous. TRBV23-1 is an ORF, with its function uncertain. V lost 4 bases and J 1 base, leaving 7 bases between the germline ends. The CDR3 runs to 13 residues. CDR3 amino acids: CASSLWLNYGYTF. The CDR3, as DNA: TGCGCCAGCAGTCTCTGGCTTAACTATGGCTACACCTTC.

The rearrangement uses TRBV10-2 and TRBJ1-1; no firm D call. Germline V gene lookup returns CDR1 WSHSY and CDR2 SAAADI. The V end lost 2 bases, the J end lost 11 bases, and 12 bases lay between the germline ends. This CDR3 has 12 residues. In DNA, the CDR3 is TGCGCCAGCAGTGAGCCTTCTAGTAGGGCTTTCTTT. This translates into CASSEPSSRAFF.

This clone showed up just a few times. V gene TRBV27 combines with J gene TRBJ1-2; D unresolved. With 3 bases removed from V and 2 bases from J, the gap between germline ends came to 19 bases. This CDR3 has 17 residues. Germline V gene sequence: CDR1 MNHEY, CDR2 SMNVEV (reference sequence). CDR3 coding DNA: TGTGCCAGCAGTTTCAAGGCGAACTCTGGGCCAAACTATGGCTACACCTTC. This translates into CASSFKANSGPNYGYTF.

The rearrangement joins TRBV6-5 to TRBJ2-2; D is perhaps TRBD2 (6 bases). Looked up from germline, CDR1 is MNHEY and CDR2 is SVGAGI. V gave up 1 base and J gave up 7 bases, with 16 bases separating them. This CDR3 has 16 residues. The chain's CDR3 is CASSYFVSGGNGELFF. As DNA, the CDR3 is TGTGCCAGCAGTTACTTTGTCTCAGGAGGGAACGGGGAGCTGTTTTTT.

In this sample, this clone turned up once. The chain carries TRBV11-1 and TRBJ2-5; tentatively, D is TRBD1 (5 bases). Germline CDR1 is SGHAT and CDR2 is FQDESV (reference sequence). The CDR3 sequence is 13 residues long. Deletions cut 4 bases from V and 5 bases from J, with 11 bases between. The CDR3 DNA is TGTGCCAGCAGCTCAGGGATTCGGGAGACCCAGTACTTC. Amino acids: CASSSGIRETQYF.

The chain combines TRBV10-1 with TRBJ1-2; a possible D gene is TRBD1 (6 bases). Germline V gene lookup returns CDR1 WNHNN and CDR2 SYGVQD (reference sequence). The CDR3 runs to 15 residues. V was clipped by 4 bases and J by 2 bases, with 14 bases between them. DNA of the CDR3: TGCGCCAGCAGTGGACGGGACACCCTGAACTATGGCTACACCTTC. This sequence encodes CASSGRDTLNYGYTF.

V usage is TRBV3-1 (or the pseudogene TRBV3-2) and J usage is TRBJ1-4; possibly TRBD1 for D (5 bases). Germline V gives CDR1 LGHDT, CDR2 YNNKEL (reference sequence). This CDR3 region has 15 residues. V lost 0 bases and J lost 8, with 13 bases in between. DNA for the CDR3: TGTGCCAGCAGCCAAGAGAGGGCCGGGGGGGAAAAACTGTTTTTT. It codes for CASSQERAGGEKLFF.

The V call is TRBV20-1, the J call TRBJ1-1; 7 positions match TRBD1. V lost 6 bases, J lost 6 bases, and 4 bases stayed unmatched. Germline V CDR1 and CDR2: DFQATT, SNEGSKA (reference sequence). The CDR3 length is 11 residues. CDR3 in amino acids: CSARRGAEAFF. In DNA form, the CDR3 reads TGCAGTGCCCGCAGGGGGGCTGAAGCTTTCTTT.

The chain joins TRBV2 to TRBJ2-2, with a tentative D call TRBD1 (6 bases). Looked up from germline, CDR1 is SNHLY and CDR2 is FYNNEI. The V gene lost 8 bases and the J gene lost 0 bases, with 10 bases spanning the gap. The CDR3 runs to 14 residues. The DNA for the CDR3 is TGTGCCAGCCTTAGGGGGACGAACACCGGGGAGCTGTTTTTT. Protein: CASLRGTNTGELFF.

The chain uses TRBV25-1 and TRBJ1-1; D unclear. The CDR3 spans 11 residues. V was pared by 5 bases and J by 2 bases, with 3 bases between. Per the germline V gene, CDR1 is MGHDK and CDR2 is SYGVNS. CDR3 loop: CASSQNTEAFF. The CDR3 DNA sequence: TGTGCCAGCAGTCAAAACACTGAAGCTTTCTTT. Based on the CDR3 plus reference TRBV25-1 and TRBJ1-1, the full variable domain is EADIYQTPRYLVIGTGKKITLECSQTMGHDKMYWYQQDPGMELHLIHYSYGVNSTEKGDLSSESTVSRIRTEHFPLTLESARPSHTSQYLCASSQNTEAFFGQGTRLTVV.

J is TRBJ2-7 and V is TRBV27; the match to TRBD1 covers 10 bases. The CDR3 runs 16 residues. Germline values: CDR1 MNHEY, CDR2 SMNVEV (reference sequence). The J segment lost 5 bases and the V segment lost 2 bases, leaving 9 bases of the junction unmatched. The CDR3 bases are TGTGCCAGCAGTTTAGGATCCGGGACAGGGGACCACGAGCAGTACTTC. Its protein is CASSLGSGTGDHEQYF.

The gene calls are TRBV7-9 and TRBJ1-2; D is uncertain. In germline, CDR1 is SEHNR, CDR2 FQNEAQ (reference sequence). The V end lost 3 bases, the J end lost 6 bases, and 5 bases lay between the germline ends. This CDR3 is built from 11 residues. In DNA form, the CDR3 reads TGTGCCAGCAGCTTCCTTGATGGCTACACCTTC. As protein: CASSFLDGYTF.

The V and J genes are TRBV3-1 (or the pseudogene TRBV3-2) and TRBJ1-2; D unclear. Germline V gene sequence: CDR1 LGHDT, CDR2 YNNKEL (reference sequence). V gave up 1 base and J gave up 0 bases, with 3 bases separating them. The CDR3 spans 13 residues. CDR3: CASSQAANYGYTF. Here the CDR3 DNA reads TGTGCCAGCAGCCAAGCCGCTAACTATGGCTACACCTTC.

The J gene is TRBJ1-2, the V gene TRBV19; tentatively, D is TRBD1 (6 bases). CDR1 and CDR2 from the germline V gene are LNHDA and SQIVND (reference sequence). The V end lost 1 base, the J end lost 4 bases, and 13 bases lay between the germline ends. The CDR3 loop spans 15 amino acids. In DNA, the CDR3 is TGTGCCAGTAGTATAGGCGGGGGCCGGATCTATGGCTACACCTTC. Its translation: CASSIGGGRIYGYTF.

The CDR3 region is CASSQSTGFTDTQYF. In DNA, the CDR3 is TGTGCCAGCAGCCAATCGACAGGTTTCACAGATACGCAGTATTTT. This chain uses TRBV9 with TRBJ2-3; possibly TRBD1 for D (6 bases). V lost 4 bases, J lost 2 bases, and 14 bases lay in between. This CDR3 comprises 15 residues. Germline CDR1 SGDLS, CDR2 YYNGEE.

This clone was picked up one time. The V and J genes are TRBV10-3 and TRBJ2-5; TRBD1 matches at 11 bases. Germline-derived CDR1 and CDR2 are ENHRY and SYGVKD. Losses at the gene ends were 8 bases for V and 4 bases for J; bases not matched to a gene: 3. The CDR3 covers 13 residues. The DNA for the CDR3 is TGTGCCATCGGGGACAGGGGGACAGAGACCCAGTACTTC. Protein sequence: CAIGDRGTETQYF.

This clone was seen more than once but under ten times. The gene calls are TRBV12-3 or TRBV12-4 and TRBJ1-5, with D tentatively TRBD1 (6 bases). CDR3 length equals 13 residues. Deletions cut 6 bases from V and 7 bases from J, with 13 bases between. In nucleotides, the CDR3 is TGTGCCAGCAGACAGGGTCCACGGCAGCCCCAGCATTTT. Protein: CASRQGPRQPQHF.